One and the same sample provided the 19 T cell receptor beta chains below, sequenced in a study of cytomegalovirus exposure and HLA in healthy donors. Primers: 60 Vbeta forward and 13 Jbeta reverse. Sequencing was performed with immunoSEQ multiplex PCR; in TCRdb, only in-frame clones are kept and a portion is missing. The sample has some 130,000 clones, around four fifths seen once; the top ten hold less than 5%. The sequencing input was PBMCs. Receptor source: a man between 25 and 39 years old in good health.

This rearrangement joins TRBV2 to TRBJ1-5; D not certain. Germline V gene data show CDR1 as SNHLY and CDR2 as FYNNEI. CDR3 length equals 11 residues. The germline V and J ends were trimmed by 6 bases and 6 bases, with 6 bases remaining between them. The DNA for the CDR3 is TGTGCCAGCAGGTACGGTCAGCCCCAGCATTTT. Protein product: CASRYGQPQHF.

This sequence joins TRBV2 and TRBJ1-3; no clear D gene. The CDR3 loop spans 12 amino acids. The germline gives CDR1 SNHLY, CDR2 FYNNEI. V lost 7 bases and J 11 bases, leaving 15 bases between the germline ends. The chain's CDR3 is CASNPGGYAIYF. In DNA, the CDR3 is TGTGCCAGCAACCCAGGTGGCTATGCCATATATTTT.

The rearrangement links TRBV7-3 to TRBJ2-2; tentative D call: TRBD1 (6 bases). The germline V gene encodes CDR1 SGHTA and CDR2 FQGTGA. CDR3 length equals 15 residues. Trimming took off 5 bases at V and 1 base at J, with 11 bases between the two ends. This chain's CDR3 is CASSPDRRNTGELFF. The CDR3 DNA reads as TGTGCCAGCAGCCCCGACAGGAGGAACACCGGGGAGCTGTTTTTT.

V is TRBV4-1 and J is TRBJ2-3; tentative D call: TRBD1 (6 bases). Germline CDR1 and CDR2: MGHRA and YSYEKL. Trimming removed 5 bases from V and 1 base from J, with 10 bases in between. The CDR3 is made up of 14 amino acids. The DNA for the CDR3 is TGCGCCAGCAGCTTACAGGGTGGCACAGATACGCAGTATTTT. Protein sequence: CASSLQGGTDTQYF.

The V gene is TRBV6-6, the J gene TRBJ1-1; 7 bases agree with TRBD1. The germline CDR1 and CDR2 sequences are MNHNY and SVGAGI (reference sequence). This CDR3 has 13 amino acids. J gave up 0 bases and V 10 bases, and 5 bases lay outside the gene matches. The CDR3: CATMGQLNTEAFF. The CDR3 DNA reads as TGTGCCACCATGGGACAGTTGAACACTGAAGCTTTCTTT.

This chain connects TRBV7-9 to TRBJ1-1; perhaps TRBD1 as D (6 bases). The V gene lost 3 bases and the J gene lost 10 bases, with 9 bases spanning the gap. This CDR3 has 11 residues. Germline CDR1 is SEHNR and CDR2 is FQNEAQ (reference sequence). CDR3 nucleotides: TGTGCCAGCAGCTTGGGGGCCGGAGCTTTCTTT. It translates to CASSLGAGAFF.

The V gene is TRBV10-3, the J gene TRBJ2-3; D perhaps matches TRBD2 (6 bases). The CDR3 sequence is 14 residues long. Deletions cut 2 bases from V and 2 bases from J, with 8 bases between. Germline V gene lookup returns CDR1 ENHRY and CDR2 SYGVKD. CDR3 nucleotide sequence: TGTGCCATCAGTGAGCGGGAGTCCACAGATACGCAGTATTTT. Its protein product is CAISERESTDTQYF.

This chain connects TRBV6-1 to TRBJ1-1; TRBD1 matches at 7 bases. J lost 8 bases, V lost 6 bases, and 9 bases had no gene match. In germline, CDR1 is MNHNS, CDR2 SASEGT. The CDR3 covers 13 residues. CDR3: CASRRQGVLEAFF. The CDR3, as DNA: TGTGCCAGCAGGAGACAGGGTGTGTTAGAAGCTTTCTTT.

This chain joins TRBV5-6 and TRBJ2-2, with 7 bases matching TRBD1. J lost 6 bases, V lost 1 base, and 6 bases had no gene match. CDR1 and CDR2 from the germline V gene are SGHDT and YYEEEE. The CDR3 has 15 residues. The DNA for the CDR3 is TGTGCCAGCAGCTTGACAGGGGAGAGCGCCGGGGAGCTGTTTTTT. It yields the protein CASSLTGESAGELFF.

This clone was seen a few times. The rearrangement uses TRBV6-4 and TRBJ1-6; the match to TRBD1 covers 7 bases. The CDR3 is 15 residues long. The J segment lost 8 bases and the V segment lost 4 bases, leaving 8 bases of the junction unmatched. Germline CDR1 MRHNA, CDR2 SNTAGT. The CDR3 is CASSARQGGHSPLHF. In nucleotides, the CDR3 is TGTGCCAGCAGTGCCCGACAGGGAGGTCATTCACCCCTCCACTTT.

The chain links TRBV6-6 to TRBJ2-2; TRBD1 matches 7 bases. From germline, CDR1 is MNHNY and CDR2 SVGAGI (reference sequence). The CDR3 has 16 amino acids. J gave up 2 bases and V 6 bases, and 9 bases lay outside the gene matches. CDR3 sequence reads: CASSINRGRNTGELFF. The CDR3 DNA follows: TGTGCCAGCAGCATAAACAGGGGTCGTAACACCGGGGAGCTGTTTTTT.

This clone was detected once. The chain recombines TRBV18 with TRBJ1-2; D is ambiguous. Germline V CDR1 and CDR2: KGHSH, LQKENI. V was clipped by 3 bases and J by 8 bases, with 19 bases between them. The CDR3 runs to 15 residues. Here the CDR3 reads CASSPADGTRRGYTF. CDR3 coding DNA: TGTGCCAGCTCACCTGCGGACGGAACTCGGAGGGGCTACACCTTC.

The rearrangement links TRBV5-1 to TRBJ1-2; D gene ambiguous. With 0 bases removed from V and 2 bases from J, the gap between germline ends came to 5 bases. Germline assignment: CDR1 SGHRS and CDR2 YFSETQ. This CDR3 spans 13 amino acids. DNA of the CDR3: TGCGCCAGCAGCTTGGGACAAAACTATGGCTACACCTTC. Translating it yields CASSLGQNYGYTF.

V is TRBV2 and J is TRBJ1-2; TRBD1 matches 9 bases. V lost 6 bases, J lost 0 bases, and 8 bases stayed unmatched. CDR3 length: 16 amino acids. Per the germline V gene, CDR1 is SNHLY and CDR2 is FYNNEI. The CDR3 sequence is CASRRMDRGANYGYTF. The CDR3 nucleotides are TGTGCCAGCAGGCGTATGGACAGGGGAGCTAACTATGGCTACACCTTC.

V and J are TRBV29-1 and TRBJ2-2; 7 bases line up with TRBD2. Germline V lookup: CDR1 SQVTM, CDR2 ANQGSEA. This CDR3 is 15 amino acids long. The V and J ends lost 4 bases and 2 bases, in that order; junction bases with no gene match: 7. CDR3 sequence reads: CSVVAGATNTGELFF. The CDR3, as DNA: TGCAGCGTTGTGGCGGGAGCTACCAACACCGGGGAGCTGTTTTTT.

The rearrangement joins TRBV7-9 to TRBJ2-1; 12 bases are shared with TRBD2. Germline V lookup: CDR1 SEHNR, CDR2 FQNEAQ (reference sequence). CDR3 length equals 16 residues. Germline trimming cut 4 bases from V and 10 bases from J; bases unmatched to any gene: 11. In nucleotides, the CDR3 is TGTGCCAGCAGCTACCTGCTAGCGGGAGGGACCAGGGAGCAGTTCTTC. Translated, it gives CASSYLLAGGTREQFF. The complete variable domain, with remaining parts taken from reference TRBV7-9 and TRBJ2-1, reads DTGVSQNPRHKITKRGQNVTFRCDPISEHNRLYWYRQTLGQGPEFLTYFQNEAQLEKSRLLSDRFSAERPKGSFSTLEIQRTEQGDSAMYLCASSYLLAGGTREQFFGPGTRLTVL.

This clone was recorded once. The J gene is TRBJ2-1, the V gene TRBV11-2, with a weak D call TRBD1 (5 bases). This CDR3 has 13 residues. In germline, CDR1 is SGHAT, CDR2 FQNNGV. The ends were cut back, 5 bases at V and 8 bases at J, with 13 bases in the middle. As DNA, the CDR3 is TGTGCCAGCAGCACTCAGGGTGGTTATGAGCAGTTCTTC. Encoded protein: CASSTQGGYEQFF.

This sequence joins TRBV7-6 and TRBJ2-1; 10 nucleotides align to TRBD2. Germline CDR1 SGHVS, CDR2 FNYEAQ. After removal of 5 bases from V and 6 bases from J, the junction contained 7 bases not matched to a gene. This CDR3 contains 15 residues. The CDR3 loop is CASSPVGTSANEQFF. The CDR3 DNA reads TGTGCCAGCAGCCCAGTAGGGACTAGCGCCAATGAGCAGTTCTTC.

There are a few counts of this clone. V usage is TRBV5-1 and J usage is TRBJ2-1, with 9 bases matching TRBD1. V was pared by 6 bases and J by 6 bases, with 7 bases of the junction left unmatched. Germline CDR1 is SGHRS and CDR2 is YFSETQ. The CDR3 is 14 residues long. In DNA, the CDR3 is TGCGCCAGCATCGTGGGGACAGGGAGCAATGAGCAGTTCTTC. Translating gives CASIVGTGSNEQFF.